Following are 7 T cell receptor beta chains from one sample sequenced in a study of blood T cell repertoires in COVID-19. The method was immunoSEQ multiplex PCR; TCRdb's version includes in-frame clones alone and lacks a portion of them. The data show some 57,000 clones, 82% seen once. The specimen was peripheral blood. These receptors all come from a man older than 75 with COVID-19, enrolled during active disease.

Only a few counts were recorded for this clone. The rearrangement uses TRBV10-3 and TRBJ1-2, with 10 bases that match TRBD1. Germline assignment: CDR1 ENHRY and CDR2 SYGVKD. V trimming: 10 bases; J trimming: 5 bases; junction bases outside the gene matches: 13. There are 15 residues in the CDR3. The CDR3 spells CATYRRDRGGYGYTF. For the CDR3, the DNA is TGTGCCACCTATCGCCGGGACAGGGGCGGGTATGGCTACACCTTC.

This sequence joins TRBV5-1 and TRBJ2-2; 9 nucleotides agree with TRBD2. This CDR3 region has 16 residues. From germline, CDR1 is SGHRS and CDR2 YFSETQ. V gave up 0 bases and J gave up 8 bases; unmatched junction bases: 8. The CDR3 is CASSLDLAGLAGELFF. The DNA of the CDR3 is TGCGCCAGCAGCTTGGACCTAGCGGGACTTGCTGGGGAGCTGTTTTTT.

The rearrangement joins TRBV24-1 to TRBJ2-1; D may be TRBD2 (6 bases). The CDR3 length is 16 residues. The germline gives CDR1 KGHDR, CDR2 SFDVKD. V lost 1 base, J lost 5 bases, and 14 bases lay in between. The CDR3 bases are TGTGCCACCAGTGATTTCCGTTGGAGGGCCCACAATGAGCAGTTCTTC. This codes for CATSDFRWRAHNEQFF.

J is TRBJ1-1 and V is TRBV2; tentative D call: TRBD1 (5 bases). V was clipped by 4 bases and J by 4 bases, with 19 bases between them. This CDR3 spans 16 amino acids. Germline V gene data show CDR1 as SNHLY and CDR2 as FYNNEI. This chain's CDR3 is CASSGVGTILGTEAFF. CDR3 in DNA: TGTGCCAGCAGTGGGGTTGGGACTATTTTGGGCACTGAAGCTTTCTTT.

The chain carries TRBV2 and TRBJ1-5, with 8 bases lining up with TRBD1. This CDR3 spans 16 amino acids. Germline CDR1 SNHLY, CDR2 FYNNEI. Losses at the gene ends were 2 bases for V and 6 bases for J; bases not matched to a gene: 9. CDR3 bases: TGTGCCAGCAGTGAACTTCGGACAGGGCCAAGTCAGCCCCAGCATTTT. As protein: CASSELRTGPSQPQHF.

V usage is TRBV2 and J usage is TRBJ1-5, with TRBD1 identical over 7 bases. Germline loops: CDR1 SNHLY, CDR2 FYNNEI. V shed 5 bases, J shed 6 bases, and the junction held 7 bases outside the gene matches. CDR3 size: 14 residues. CDR3 sequence (DNA): TGTGCCAGCAGTCGACAGGGTGCGGGTCAGCCCCAGCATTTT. It is translated as CASSRQGAGQPQHF.

The chain employs TRBV6-2 or TRBV6-3 and TRBJ1-5; maybe TRBD1 (5 bases). The V gene lost 2 bases and the J gene lost 6 bases, with 11 bases spanning the gap. Germline V lookup: CDR1 MNHEY, CDR2 SVGEGT. The CDR3 runs to 14 residues. Here the CDR3 DNA reads TGTGCCAGCAGTTACGGAGGGACGCCTCAGCCCCAGCATTTT. This encodes CASSYGGTPQPQHF.